In its sample, the clone carrying this TCR beta chain was seen a few times. The sample is drawn from a study of T-cell reconstitution after alpha-beta-depleted transplantation in children. The authors prepared the TCRbeta library with unique molecular identifiers. TCRdb re-derived calls from the PCR reads in MiXCR, one entry per CDR3 protein. The sample gives about 350,000 distinct CDR3 sequences, about 17% of which show up once; around 38% is in the top ten. The germline V gene encodes CDR1 SGDLS and CDR2 YYNGEE. The CDR3 has 15 amino acids. V was cut by 2 bases and J by 3 bases, with 12 bases left in between.

The chain is built from TRBV9 and TRBJ2-1; possibly TRBD1 or TRBD2 for D (5 bases each). The sequence derives from a male patient between 2 and 10 years old who had a stem cell transplant for acute lymphoblastic leukemia, so the T cells may come from the graft donor. Sequenced material: PBMCs, mostly from graft donor cells, taken 360 days after TCRalphabeta/CD19-depleted stem cell transplant. DNA for the CDR3: TGTGCCAGCAGCGTTGGGGGAGATTACTACAATGAGCAGTTCTTC. This translates into CASSVGGDYYNEQFF. The full variable domain, its missing parts supplied by reference TRBV9 and TRBJ2-1, is DSGVTQTPKHLITATGQRVTLRCSPRSGDLSVYWYQQSLDQGLQFLIQYYNGEERAKGNILERFSAQQFPDLHSELNLSSLELGDSALYFCASSVGGDYYNEQFFGPGTRLTVL.